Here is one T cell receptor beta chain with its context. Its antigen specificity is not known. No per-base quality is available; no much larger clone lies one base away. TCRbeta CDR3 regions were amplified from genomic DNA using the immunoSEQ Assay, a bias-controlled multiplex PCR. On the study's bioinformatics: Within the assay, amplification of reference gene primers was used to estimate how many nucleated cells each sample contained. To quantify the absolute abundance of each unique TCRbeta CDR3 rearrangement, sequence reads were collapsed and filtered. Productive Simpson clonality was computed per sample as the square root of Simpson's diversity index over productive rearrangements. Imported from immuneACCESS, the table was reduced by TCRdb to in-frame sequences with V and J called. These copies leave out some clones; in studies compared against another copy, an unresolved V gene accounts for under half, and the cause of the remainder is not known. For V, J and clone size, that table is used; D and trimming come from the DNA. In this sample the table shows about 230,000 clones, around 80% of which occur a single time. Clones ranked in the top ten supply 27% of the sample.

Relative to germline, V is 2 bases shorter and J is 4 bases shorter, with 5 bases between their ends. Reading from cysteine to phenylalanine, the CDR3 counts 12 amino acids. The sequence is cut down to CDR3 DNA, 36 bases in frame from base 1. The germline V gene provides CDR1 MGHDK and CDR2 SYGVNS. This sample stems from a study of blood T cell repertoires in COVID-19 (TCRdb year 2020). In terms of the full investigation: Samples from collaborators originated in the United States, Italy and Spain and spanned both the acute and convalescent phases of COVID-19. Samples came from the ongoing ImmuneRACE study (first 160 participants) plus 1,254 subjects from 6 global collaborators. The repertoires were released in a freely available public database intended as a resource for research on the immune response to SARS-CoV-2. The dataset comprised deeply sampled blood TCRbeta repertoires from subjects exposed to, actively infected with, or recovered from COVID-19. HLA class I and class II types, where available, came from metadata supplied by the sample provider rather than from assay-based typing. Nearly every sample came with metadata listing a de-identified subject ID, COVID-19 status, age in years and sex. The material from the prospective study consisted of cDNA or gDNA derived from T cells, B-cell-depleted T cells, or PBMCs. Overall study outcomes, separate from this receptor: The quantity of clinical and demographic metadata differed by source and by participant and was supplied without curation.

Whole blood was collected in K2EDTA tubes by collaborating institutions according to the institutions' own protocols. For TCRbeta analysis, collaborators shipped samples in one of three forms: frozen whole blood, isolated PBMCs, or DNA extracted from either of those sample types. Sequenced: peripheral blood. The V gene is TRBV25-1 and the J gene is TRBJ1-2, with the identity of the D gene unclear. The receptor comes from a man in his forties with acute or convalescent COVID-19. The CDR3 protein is CASSELFYGYTF. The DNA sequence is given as TGTGCCAGCAGTGAACTGTTCTATGGCTACACCTTC.